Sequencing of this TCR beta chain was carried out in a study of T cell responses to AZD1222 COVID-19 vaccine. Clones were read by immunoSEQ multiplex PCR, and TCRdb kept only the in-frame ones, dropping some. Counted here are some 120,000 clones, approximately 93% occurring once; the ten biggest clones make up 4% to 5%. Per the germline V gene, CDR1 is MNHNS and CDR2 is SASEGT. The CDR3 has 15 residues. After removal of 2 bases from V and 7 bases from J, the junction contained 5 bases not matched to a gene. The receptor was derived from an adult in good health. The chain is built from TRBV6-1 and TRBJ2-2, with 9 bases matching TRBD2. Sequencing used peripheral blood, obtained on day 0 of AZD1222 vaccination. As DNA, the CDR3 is TGTGCCAGCAGTGAATGGCGGGGGGGCAGCGGGGAGCTGTTTTTT. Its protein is CASSEWRGGSGELFF.